The sequence of this T cell receptor beta chain was determined in a study of blood T cell repertoires in COVID-19. Background on the study: Both acute and convalescent COVID-19 samples were obtained from the United States, Italy and Spain. From T cells, B-cell-depleted T cells, or PBMCs came the material, which was cDNA or gDNA.

The junction had 11 bases not matched to a gene; V was cut back by 5 bases and J by 7 bases. The germline CDR1 and CDR2 sequences are MDHEN and SYDVKM. The length of the CDR3 is 15 residues. This table comes from immunoSEQ multiplex PCR, and its TCRdb copy is limited to in-frame clones, with some not included. This sample yields a few hundred thousand clones, of which less than 90% are seen a single time; 2.5% to 3.5% belongs to the top ten. Participants spanned ages about 18 to 90 years and resided in over 20 US areas. In assigning cohorts, the study relied on participant-reported clinical history. This chain links TRBV28 with TRBJ1-1; TRBD1 aligns across 9 bases. The clonotype comes from a woman aged 30 to 39 who had recovered from COVID-19. Sequencing was performed on PBMCs or T cells enriched from blood (not recorded which). CDR3 sequence: CASSAWDREGGEAFF. The CDR3, as DNA: TGTGCCAGCAGTGCCTGGGACAGGGAGGGAGGTGAAGCTTTCTTT. Variable domain in full (rest from reference TRBV28 and TRBJ1-1): DVKVTQSSRYLVKRTGEKVFLECVQDMDHENMFWYRQDPGLGLRLIYFSYDVKMKEKGDIPEGYSVSREKKERFSLILESASTNQTSMYLCASSAWDREGGEAFFGQGTRLTVV.